This T cell receptor (beta chain) was identified in a study of cytomegalovirus exposure and HLA in healthy donors. Donors showed nominal health when sampled, although they likely had unrecorded immune exposures. Study findings and constraints: Across all donors, roughly uniform sequencing depth was an assumption of the presence/absence analyses.

Primers: 60 Vbeta forward and 13 Jbeta reverse. Sequencing was performed with immunoSEQ multiplex PCR; in TCRdb, only in-frame clones are kept and a portion is missing. This sample yields approximately 160,000 clones, of which roughly 80% are seen a single time; around 7.3% belongs to the top ten. Regarding this clone: The antigen is undetermined.

This CDR3 is 13 amino acids long. The germline V gene encodes CDR1 SGHRS and CDR2 YFSETQ. J lost 3 bases, V lost 4 bases, and 3 bases had no gene match. The sequence derives from a man younger than 45 in good health and CMV-seropositive. What was sequenced was PBMCs. The gene calls are TRBV5-1 and TRBJ2-5; TRBD1 agrees at 7 bases. The CDR3: CASSQGQKETQYF. Written as DNA, the CDR3 is TGCGCCAGCAGCCAGGGACAGAAAGAGACCCAGTACTTC.